These 2 T cell receptor beta chains came from one sample sequenced in a study of T-cell reconstitution after alpha-beta-depleted transplantation in children. Findings of the study overall: By one year post-transplant, T-cell counts and diversity largely arose from T cells that were newly produced.

As it was prepared, the TCRbeta library received unique molecular identifiers. A single record per CDR3 protein comes from TCRdb applying MiXCR to the PCR reads. The profile covers around 270,000 distinct CDR3 sequences, with around 7.1% appearing a single time and approximately 9.1% taken by the ten largest. What these receptors recognize is not known. The sequenced sample was peripheral blood, obtained 360 days after TCRalphabeta/CD19-depleted stem cell transplant. These receptors came from a female patient between 2 and 10 years old who had a stem cell transplant for Fanconi anemia, so the T cells may come from the graft donor.

This clonotype was seen at least ten times. The chain couples TRBV7-8 to TRBJ2-5; TRBD2 matches 9 bases. This CDR3 comprises 16 residues. Germline values: CDR1 SGHVS, CDR2 FQNEAQ. After removal of 0 bases from V and 4 bases from J, the junction contained 6 bases not matched to a gene. CDR3 bases: TGTGCCAGCAGCTTAGCTAGCGGGGGTATAGGAGAGACCCAGTACTTC. It translates to CASSLASGGIGETQYF.

This clonotype was counted at least ten times. The chain has TRBV28 and TRBJ2-7; the D gene is possibly TRBD2 (5 bases). CDR1 is MDHEN and CDR2 is SYDVKM in the germline V gene. This CDR3 has 15 residues. The V end was cut by 5 bases, the J end by 0 bases, with 14 bases between. The CDR3 here is CASSGLLKSSYEQYF. The CDR3 region has the DNA TGTGCCAGCAGTGGACTGTTGAAGAGCTCCTACGAGCAGTACTTC. The full variable domain, in which reference TRBV28 and TRBJ2-7 provide the parts outside the CDR3, is DVKVTQSSRYLVKRTGEKVFLECVQDMDHENMFWYRQDPGLGLRLIYFSYDVKMKEKGDIPEGYSVSREKKERFSLILESASTNQTSMYLCASSGLLKSSYEQYFGPGTRLTVT.